This T cell receptor (beta chain) appears in the sequencing data of a study of human T cells and chemical hapten exposure. Study-level results: Donors' alopecia may make their immune response differ from healthy people's.

As regards this clonotype: Its target is not known.

V shed 3 bases and J 2 bases; nucleotides not matched to a gene: 5. CDR3 size: 14 residues. The V gene's germline CDR1 is DFQATT and CDR2 SNEGSKA (reference sequence). Authors' data handling: A per-sample median of 95,638 TCRs was observed, with counts ranging from about 23,224 to 690,600. MiXCR was run by TCRdb on the RACE reads, yielding one entry per CDR3 protein. The V and J calls and clone size are TCRdb's, not the authors'. The data hold more than 80,000 distinct CDR3 sequences, with 10% to 12% observed a single time. Time point described: patch test 3, about 24 weeks after DPC sensitization. Treatment in this sample: therapeutic diphenylcyclopropenone sensitization with weekly scalp DPC.

The sequence derives from a woman aged 45-65 years with alopecia areata. Some clones in this sample may be carry-over from other donors' samples. The sequences come from whole blood, collected in connection with sensitization to the hapten diphenylcyclopropenone (DPC). The V call is TRBV20-1, the J call TRBJ2-7, with 9 bases aligning to TRBD1. The CDR3 loop is CSASGTGRPYEQYF. The CDR3 nucleotides are TGCAGTGCTAGTGGGACAGGGAGGCCCTACGAGCAGTACTTC.